This record covers a single T cell receptor (beta chain). With the read ending 3 residues before the CDR3 end, the germline J gene is used to fill in that end. This sample was included in a study of T cells in women clearing cervical HPV infection. The overall study: Blood came at first lesion visit for cases, post-clearance for controls.

Germline V gives CDR1 GTSNPN, CDR2 SVGIG (reference sequence). The CDR3 is 12 residues long. Clones were read by immunoSEQ multiplex PCR, and TCRdb kept only the in-frame ones, dropping some. The sample holds about 27,000 clones. This rearrangement joins TRBV30 to TRBJ2-4, with 7 bases identical to TRBD2. The origin of this receptor is a woman between 18 and 70 years old with a cervical HPV16 infection that either progressed to CIN3+ or cleared (not recorded which). Sequencing input: blood buffy coat. CDR3 amino acids: CAWSVGGVGQYF. The CDR3 DNA, read in part, is TGTGCCTGGAGTGTGGGGGGGGTTGGT.